The 16 T cell receptor beta chains in this list originate from one sample, sequenced in a study of beta chain features in type 1 diabetes. The whole isolated RNA underwent reverse transcription, so sequencing captured expressed TCRB transcripts. Libraries were prepared by immunoSEQ multiplex PCR; TCRdb keeps only in-frame clonotypes and omits some of them. The sample has 200,000 to 300,000 clones; approximately 11% are singletons. For these TCRs, the target antigens are not known. Study findings and constraints: All four CD4+ subsets of Type 1 diabetes patients contained TCRB CDR3s that were moderately but significantly shorter.

Sequencing was done on a sample of naive CD4+ T cells from blood. The origin of the receptors is a man aged 30 to 39 with type 1 diabetes.

The count of this clone is one. The chain employs TRBV2 and TRBJ1-2; weak D call: TRBD1 (5 bases). CDR1 is SNHLY, CDR2 FYNNEI, per germline. CDR3 length: 13 amino acids. V was trimmed by 10 bases and J by 3 bases, leaving 15 bases between them. The CDR3 sequence: CATAGQGDYGYTF. CDR3 DNA sequence: TGTGCCACCGCCGGCCAAGGGGACTATGGCTACACCTTC.

This clone was seen only a few times. The chain uses TRBV7-9 and TRBJ2-5; perhaps TRBD2 as D (7 bases). Germline-derived CDR1 and CDR2 are SEHNR and FQNEAQ (reference sequence). The CDR3 loop spans 14 amino acids. Deletions cut 8 bases from V and 7 bases from J, with 20 bases between. Here the CDR3 reads CASSSGGASRTQYF. CDR3 DNA sequence: TGTGCCAGCTCTTCTGGGGGGGCCTCCCGGACCCAGTACTTC.

The table lists this clone with a few counts. The V and J genes are TRBV7-2 and TRBJ1-2; 8 positions match TRBD1. Germline trimming cut 4 bases from V and 7 bases from J; bases unmatched to any gene: 8. From germline, CDR1 is SGHTA and CDR2 FQGNSA. The CDR3 length is 14 residues. For the CDR3, the DNA is TGTGCCAGCAGCTCCGGACAGGGTAGTGGTGGCTACACCTTC. Its translation: CASSSGQGSGGYTF.

This clone was seen only a few times. The gene calls are TRBV18 and TRBJ2-7, with no clear D. CDR3 size: 11 residues. V was pared by 3 bases and J by 7 bases, with 7 bases between. Germline values: CDR1 KGHSH, CDR2 LQKENI. CDR3 residues: CASSPAREQYF. The CDR3 coding sequence is TGTGCCAGCTCACCCGCTCGGGAGCAGTACTTC.

V gene TRBV5-4 combines with J gene TRBJ2-1, with 7 bases identical to TRBD1. The CDR3 has 17 residues. Germline CDR1 and CDR2: SGHNT and YYREEE (reference sequence). With V trimmed by 4 bases and J by 1 base, 11 bases remained unmatched. The CDR3 DNA reads as TGTGCCAGCAGCCGGGGCCCAGGGGGAAGGTCCTACAATGAGCAGTTCTTC. Its protein is CASSRGPGGRSYNEQFF.

The chain carries TRBV28 and TRBJ2-1; D is possibly TRBD2 (6 bases). Germline loops: CDR1 MDHEN, CDR2 SYDVKM. V lost 2 bases, J lost 5 bases, and 16 bases lay in between. This CDR3 is built from 16 residues. The CDR3 coding sequence is TGTGCCAGCAGTTTACCCGCCGGGAGCGGAAACAATGAGCAGTTCTTC. This translates into CASSLPAGSGNNEQFF.

The chain recombines TRBV7-6 with TRBJ2-7; the match to TRBD1 covers 7 bases. The CDR3 runs to 13 residues. J lost 1 base, V lost 5 bases, and 2 bases had no gene match. Looked up from germline, CDR1 is SGHVS and CDR2 is FNYEAQ. CDR3 sequence: CASSKDRSYEQYF. Written as DNA, the CDR3 is TGTGCCAGCAGCAAGGACAGGTCCTACGAGCAGTACTTC. Combining the CDR3 with reference TRBV7-6 and TRBJ2-7 gives the whole variable domain GAGVSQSPRYKVTKRGQDVALRCDPISGHVSLYWYRQALGQGPEFLTYFNYEAQQDKSGLPNDRFSAERPEGSISTLTIQRTEQRDSAMYRCASSKDRSYEQYFGPGTRLTVT.

This clone has just a few counts. The CDR3 DNA reads as TGTGCCAGCGGAGGAGCGGGGGCGGGGACCGGGGAGCTGTTTTTT. This codes for CASGGAGAGTGELFF. The rearrangement uses TRBV28 and TRBJ2-2; 8 bases line up with TRBD2. Germline CDR1 MDHEN, CDR2 SYDVKM. The CDR3 is 15 residues long. The V gene end was trimmed by 8 bases and the J gene end by 5 bases; junction bases not matched to a gene: 10.

The chain has TRBV14 and TRBJ1-4; 7 bases agree with TRBD1. The CDR3 loop spans 12 amino acids. J lost 14 bases, V lost 1 base, and 4 bases had no gene match. Germline CDR1 and CDR2: SGHDN and FVKESK. Here the CDR3 DNA reads TGTGCCAGCAGCCAAGGCGGGACAGTCCTGTTTTTT. Its protein product is CASSQGGTVLFF.

The rearrangement uses TRBV29-1 and TRBJ2-5; TRBD1 might be the D (6 bases). The CDR3 is 14 amino acids. Germline V lookup: CDR1 SQVTM, CDR2 ANQGSEA. Trimming removed 8 bases from V and 1 base from J, with 17 bases in between. CDR3 coding DNA: TGCAGCTCCTTGAAGAGGACAGCCCAAGAGACCCAGTACTTC. Residues: CSSLKRTAQETQYF.

V usage is TRBV2 and J usage is TRBJ1-2; D perhaps matches TRBD1 (5 bases). Trimming removed 7 bases from V and 6 bases from J, with 18 bases in between. The CDR3 length is 14 residues. Germline V gene data show CDR1 as SNHLY and CDR2 as FYNNEI. CDR3 loop: CASTAGQGVNGYTF. The DNA of the CDR3 is TGTGCCAGCACCGCCGGGCAGGGCGTCAATGGCTACACCTTC.

This clone has just a few counts. J is TRBJ2-1 and V is TRBV7-2, with a possible D match to TRBD1 (5 bases). V lost 5 bases and J 10 bases, leaving 15 bases between the germline ends. The CDR3 covers 13 residues. From germline, CDR1 is SGHTA and CDR2 FQGNSA. CDR3 coding DNA: TGTGCCAGCAGCCCCTGGGGCCCGCGGGAGCAGTTCTTC. Protein: CASSPWGPREQFF.

This clone was seen a few times. J is TRBJ1-1 and V is TRBV6-6; D gene uncertain. V was shortened by 2 bases and J by 0 bases, with 10 bases between the two germline ends. The CDR3 has 15 amino acids. The germline V gene has CDR1 MNHNY and CDR2 SVGAGI (reference sequence). The CDR3 bases are TGTGCCAGCAGTTACGTAGCAGAGATGAACACTGAAGCTTTCTTT. Translating gives CASSYVAEMNTEAFF.

The sample holds a few counts of this clone. The CDR3 region has the DNA TGTGCCAGTCGTCGGCGGGGGGGTTACGAGCAGTACTTC. Translating it yields CASRRRGGYEQYF. The chain couples TRBV6-6 to TRBJ2-7, with TRBD2 identical over 9 bases. In germline, CDR1 is MNHNY, CDR2 SVGAGI (reference sequence). CDR3 size: 13 residues. The V and J ends lost 9 bases and 4 bases, in that order; junction bases with no gene match: 7.

This clone showed up just once. The chain has TRBV9 and TRBJ2-3; D might be TRBD2 (6 bases). Germline values: CDR1 SGDLS, CDR2 YYNGEE. V lost 0 bases and J lost 4, with 12 bases in between. This CDR3 region has 15 residues. CDR3 protein: CASSVGGVAADTQYF. The CDR3 nucleotides are TGTGCCAGCAGCGTAGGGGGGGTGGCGGCAGATACGCAGTATTTT.

This clone has just a few counts. The genes are TRBV6-5 and TRBJ1-2, with TRBD1 matching 8 bases. Germline V CDR1 and CDR2: MNHEY, SVGAGI. Trimming at V came to 7 bases and at J to 8 bases, leaving 12 bases not matched to a gene. The CDR3 totals 14 residues. CDR3 sequence (DNA): TGTGCCAGCATCGCAGGGGGCCCAATGGGAGGCTACACCTTC. This translates into CASIAGGPMGGYTF.